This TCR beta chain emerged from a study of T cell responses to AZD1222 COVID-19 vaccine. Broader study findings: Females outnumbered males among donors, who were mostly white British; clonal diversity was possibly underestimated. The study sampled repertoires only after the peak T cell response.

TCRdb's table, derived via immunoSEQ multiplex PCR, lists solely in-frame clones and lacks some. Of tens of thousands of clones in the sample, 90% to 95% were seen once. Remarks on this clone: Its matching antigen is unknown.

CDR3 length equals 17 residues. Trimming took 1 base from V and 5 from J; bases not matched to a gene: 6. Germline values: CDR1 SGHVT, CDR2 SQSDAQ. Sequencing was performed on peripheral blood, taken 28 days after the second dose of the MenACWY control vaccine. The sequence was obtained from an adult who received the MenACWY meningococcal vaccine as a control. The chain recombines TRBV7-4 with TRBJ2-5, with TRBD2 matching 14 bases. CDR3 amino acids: CASSLEGTSGRCETQYF. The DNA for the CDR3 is TGTGCCAGCAGCTTAGAGGGGACTAGCGGGAGATGCGAGACCCAGTACTTC. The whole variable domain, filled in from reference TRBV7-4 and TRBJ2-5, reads GAGVSQSPRYKVAKRGRDVALRCDSISGHVTLYWYRQTLGQGSEVLTYSQSDAQRDKSGRPSGRFSAERPERSVSTLKIQRTEQGDSAVYLCASSLEGTSGRCETQYFGPGTRLLVL.